The clone carrying this T cell receptor (beta chain) was picked up one time. This sample was included in a study of blood T cell repertoires in COVID-19. Study-level background: The United States, Italy and Spain provided the acute and convalescent COVID-19 samples. Sample material is recorded as cDNA or gDNA derived from T cells, B-cell-depleted T cells, or PBMCs.

CDR3 length equals 13 residues. Original analysis: Amplification from reference gene primers served as the basis for estimated nucleated cell counts. Clones were sequenced by immunoSEQ multiplex PCR, and TCRdb holds only the in-frame ones, with some missing. The V and J calls and clone size come from that table; D and trimming were worked out from the DNA. The profile covers 45,000 or so clones, with more than 80% appearing a single time and 8% to 10% taken by the ten largest. This sequence joins TRBV12-2 and TRBJ1-6. TRBV12-2 is described as a pseudogene. Sequencing was performed on peripheral blood. The receptor's source is a man older than 75 in a cohort sampled during active COVID-19. The CDR3 DNA sequence: TGTGCAAGTCGCACCTGCGGGGGTTCACCCCTCCACTTT. Protein: CASRTCGGSPLHF.